Listed below are T cell receptor beta chains from one sample, sequenced in a study of OX40 agonist ivuxolimab in advanced cancers. TCRdb's copy holds only in-frame clones and misses some; the assay was immunoSEQ multiplex PCR. Among 60,000 to 70,000 clones listed, around 90% were seen once. This specimen was CD4+ or CD8+ T cells sorted from blood, taken in a trial of the OX40 agonist ivuxolimab. The receptors stem from an adult with an advanced solid tumor such as melanoma, head and neck, liver or kidney cancer. CDR3s include the opening cysteine and the closing phenylalanine or tryptophan. D genes are given only for firm matches. Where a row states a size, it is once, few, many or the class of an expanded clone; other rows omit it.

clone size	V gene	D gene	J gene	CDR3 DNA	CDR3 protein
.	TRBV7-8	.	TRBJ1-2	TGTGCCAGCAGCTTGGCAGAGGCCTATGGATATGGCTACACCTTC	CASSLAEAYGYGYTF
.	TRBV4-2	TRBD2	TRBJ2-1	TGTGCCAGCACCCATCTGACTAGCGGGTCTTACAATGAGCAGTTCTTC	CASTHLTSGSYNEQFF
.	TRBV7-9	TRBD1	TRBJ1-4	TGTGCCAGCAGCTTAGAAGCAGGGGGCAATGAAAAACTGTTTTTT	CASSLEAGGNEKLFF
.	TRBV30	.	TRBJ1-6	TGTGCCTGGAGGTGGGGCACTAGTTCACCCCTCCACTTT	CAWRWGTSSPLHF
few	TRBV19	.	TRBJ2-1	TGTGCCAGTAGTCGAGAGGAGACCTACAATGAGCAGTTCTTC	CASSREETYNEQFF
.	TRBV7-8	.	TRBJ2-1	TGTGCCAGCTTCCTGGACTGGCCCTCCTACAATGAGCAGTTCTTC	CASFLDWPSYNEQFF
.	TRBV5-1	TRBD1	TRBJ1-5	TGCGCCAGCAGCTTGGAGCCAGGGGGAGATCAGCCCCAGCATTTT	CASSLEPGGDQPQHF
.	TRBV7-9	.	TRBJ2-7	TGTGCCAGCAGCTTACAAAACCGGGACGAGGAGTACTTC	CASSLQNRDEEYF
once	TRBV7-2	.	TRBJ1-2	TGTGCCAGCAGCCCTCGGACGGTGGGCTCTGGCTACACCTTC	CASSPRTVGSGYTF
.	TRBV7-2	.	TRBJ2-7	TGTGCCAGCAGTGTTACTCCCGCCGGGGCCGAGGCCGAGCAGTACTTC	CASSVTPAGAEAEQYF
.	TRBV6-6	.	TRBJ2-1	TGTGCCAGCAGTTACTCGTCTTACGGGAGCGAGGAGCAGTTCTTC	CASSYSSYGSEEQFF
.	TRBV5-8	TRBD1	TRBJ1-4	TGTGCCAGCAGCCGGATCGGGACAGGGGCTGAAAAACTGTTTTTT	CASSRIGTGAEKLFF
.	TRBV18	.	TRBJ1-6	TGTGCCAGCTCACCACAGCCCCCGGCCGCTTTGTTTAATTCACCCCTCCACTTT	CASSPQPPAALFNSPLHF
once	TRBV7-2	.	TRBJ2-3	TGTGCCAGCAGCTTCAGGGGACGTTCAGATACGCAGTATTTT	CASSFRGRSDTQYF
.	TRBV9	.	TRBJ2-2	TGTGCCAGCAGCGTAGACGGGAGCAGGGCCGGGGAGCTGTTTTTT	CASSVDGSRAGELFF
.	TRBV5-5	TRBD1	TRBJ1-2	TGTGCCAGCAGCTCACAGGGGGCTCGGGGCTACACCTTC	CASSSQGARGYTF
.	TRBV7-3	.	TRBJ2-1	TGTGCCAGCAGCTTACTGGCGGGGGAGCAGTTCTTC	CASSLLAGEQFF